The 22 T cell receptor beta chains below all came from one sample that was sequenced in a study of blood T cell repertoires in COVID-19. Generated by immunoSEQ multiplex PCR, the TCRdb table keeps only in-frame clones and is missing some. The repertoire holds 100,000 to 150,000 clones, with approximately 86% as singletons. Input material: PBMCs or T cells enriched from blood (not recorded which). Receptors were obtained from a woman between 45 and 60 years old who had recovered from COVID-19.

The CDR3 protein is CASSLGTWSTGELFF. DNA for the CDR3: TGTGCCAGCAGCTTAGGGACTTGGTCCACCGGGGAGCTGTTTTTT. V gene TRBV7-9 combines with J gene TRBJ2-2; D is perhaps TRBD2 (5 bases). Germline lookup yields CDR1 SEHNR and CDR2 FQNEAQ (reference sequence). V gave up 1 base and J gave up 4 bases, with 10 bases separating them. The CDR3 length is 15 residues.

This clone was observed a single time. The chain links TRBV7-9 to TRBJ1-1, with D possibly TRBD1 on 6 matching bases. Germline lookup yields CDR1 SEHNR and CDR2 FQNEAQ (reference sequence). V was shortened by 5 bases and J by 7 bases, with 14 bases between the two germline ends. This CDR3 is 13 amino acids long. CDR3 nucleotides: TGTGCCAGCAGCCCACGACAGGTACTTGAAGCTTTCTTT. Its translation is CASSPRQVLEAFF.

This clone was picked up one time. The chain couples TRBV2 to TRBJ1-4; D unresolved. Germline V gives CDR1 SNHLY, CDR2 FYNNEI. This CDR3 spans 14 amino acids. Trimming pared 3 bases from V and 7 bases from J, leaving 12 bases between. The CDR3: CASSDGREPEKLFF. CDR3 DNA: TGTGCCAGCAGTGACGGGAGGGAGCCTGAAAAACTGTTTTTT.

This chain joins TRBV18 and TRBJ2-7, with TRBD1 matching 8 bases. CDR3 length: 15 amino acids. Germline V gene lookup returns CDR1 KGHSH and CDR2 LQKENI. V shed 3 bases and J 2 bases; nucleotides not matched to a gene: 6. The CDR3, as DNA: TGTGCCAGCTCACCCAGGACAGGGAGCACCTACGAGCAGTACTTC. Translation: CASSPRTGSTYEQYF.

This chain connects TRBV9 to TRBJ1-4; D gene ambiguous. Germline CDR1 and CDR2: SGDLS and YYNGEE. The CDR3 loop spans 15 amino acids. V was cut by 3 bases and J by 4 bases, with 13 bases left in between. The CDR3 reads CASSAGAGINEKLFF. CDR3 sequence (DNA): TGTGCCAGCAGCGCCGGCGCAGGTATTAATGAAAAACTGTTTTTT.

The chain employs TRBV6-1 and TRBJ2-1, with 9 positions matching TRBD2. V was pared by 1 base and J by 4 bases, with 8 bases of the junction left unmatched. This CDR3 is 17 amino acids long. Germline CDR1 MNHNS, CDR2 SASEGT. As DNA, the CDR3 is TGTGCCAGCAGTGAAGGACCGCGGGGGGGCGGTTACAATGAGCAGTTCTTC. This codes for CASSEGPRGGGYNEQFF.

This clone is a singleton in its sample. The gene calls are TRBV21-1 and TRBJ2-1; the table assigns TRBD2, which was not confirmed against the DNA. TRBV21-1 constitutes a pseudogene. The length of the CDR3 is 16 residues. CDR3 in DNA: TGTGCCAGCAGCTCTCATAGTAGCGGAGGTACCGATGAGCAGTTCTTC. Its protein is CASSSHSSGGTDEQFF.

In the case of this clone: The germline gene is not matched at one end of the junction; a read error may be the cause. The chain combines TRBV7-6 with TRBJ2-2; no reliable D call. Per the germline V gene, CDR1 is SGHVS and CDR2 is FNYEAQ. The CDR3 is 11 residues long. CDR3 coding DNA: TGTGCCAGCAGTAACACCCGGGAGCTGTTTTTT. Its translation is CASSNTRELFF.

This sequence joins TRBV7-9 and TRBJ1-1; D is possibly TRBD1 (6 bases). The CDR3 sequence is 13 residues long. The germline CDR1 and CDR2 sequences are SEHNR and FQNEAQ (reference sequence). Trimming stripped 5 bases from V and 3 bases from J, with 10 bases between. The CDR3 DNA follows: TGTGCCAGCAGCCTGGACAGACACACTGAAGCTTTCTTT. This codes for CASSLDRHTEAFF.

This clone has more than one count but fewer than ten. In nucleotides, the CDR3 is TGTGCCAGTGGGGACACTAGCTCTGGAAACACCATATATTTT. Protein sequence: CASGDTSSGNTIYF. The chain joins TRBV19 to TRBJ1-3, with D perhaps matching TRBD1 (6 bases). The CDR3 spans 14 residues. The germline V and J ends were trimmed by 8 bases and 0 bases, with 11 bases remaining between them. Germline V gives CDR1 LNHDA, CDR2 SQIVND (reference sequence).

The V and J genes are TRBV5-6 and TRBJ2-5, with unresolved D. The germline gives CDR1 SGHDT, CDR2 YYEEEE. V gave up 1 base and J gave up 0 bases, with 7 bases separating them. The CDR3 contains 14 residues. CDR3 region: CASSLLGNQETQYF. The CDR3 DNA reads TGTGCCAGCAGCTTGTTGGGCAACCAAGAGACCCAGTACTTC.

This clone has just one count. The V gene is TRBV18, the J gene TRBJ2-1; D unclear. Germline V gene sequence: CDR1 KGHSH, CDR2 LQKENI. The CDR3 covers 13 residues. The V gene lost 2 bases and the J gene lost 5 bases, with 7 bases spanning the gap. Written as DNA, the CDR3 is TGTGCCAGCTCACCAGCACGCGACAATGAGCAGTTCTTC. This encodes CASSPARDNEQFF.

This clone was counted a few times. This chain links TRBV9 with TRBJ1-1, with 8 bases identical to TRBD1. CDR3 length equals 14 residues. J gave up 2 bases and V 5 bases, and 5 bases lay outside the gene matches. Germline loops: CDR1 SGDLS, CDR2 YYNGEE. CDR3 residues: CASRLDRDNTEAFF. The CDR3 DNA follows: TGTGCCAGCAGGTTGGACAGGGACAACACTGAAGCTTTCTTT. The full variable domain, in which reference TRBV9 and TRBJ1-1 provide the parts outside the CDR3, is DSGVTQTPKHLITATGQRVTLRCSPRSGDLSVYWYQQSLDQGLQFLIQYYNGEERAKGNILERFSAQQFPDLHSELNLSSLELGDSALYFCASRLDRDNTEAFFGQGTRLTVV.

This clone was picked up a small number of times. The chain uses TRBV5-8 and TRBJ1-2; 9 bases are a match to TRBD1. Trimming cost V 4 bases and J 4 bases; bases outside gene matches: 5. CDR1 is SGHTS and CDR2 is YDEGEE in the germline V gene. CDR3 size: 14 residues. CDR3 amino acids: CASSKGQGTYGYTF. As DNA, the CDR3 is TGTGCCAGCAGCAAGGGACAGGGAACCTATGGCTACACCTTC.

The chain recombines TRBV4-2 with TRBJ1-2; tentative D call: TRBD1 (6 bases). Germline CDR1 and CDR2: LGHNA and YNFKEQ. The CDR3 totals 16 residues. Trimming removed 0 bases from V and 6 bases from J, with 17 bases in between. CDR3 sequence (DNA): TGTGCCAGCAGCCAAGAACCGGGACAAAGGTTCCATGGCTACACCTTC. Residues: CASSQEPGQRFHGYTF.

This chain connects TRBV10-3 to TRBJ2-1, with TRBD1 matching over 12 bases. There are 13 residues in the CDR3. V lost 11 bases, J lost 8 bases, and 7 bases stayed unmatched. The germline CDR1 and CDR2 sequences are ENHRY and SYGVKD. CDR3 sequence reads: CAARGDRGHEQFF. The CDR3 nucleotides read TGTGCCGCACGGGGGGACAGGGGGCATGAGCAGTTCTTC.

This chain connects TRBV24-1 to TRBJ1-6; 12 bases map to TRBD1. The CDR3 is 13 amino acids. V trimming: 10 bases; J trimming: 14 bases; junction bases outside the gene matches: 8. The germline V gene has CDR1 KGHDR and CDR2 SFDVKD. CDR3 residues: CATPGQGAETLHF. The DNA of the CDR3 is TGTGCCACGCCGGGACAGGGGGCAGAGACCCTCCACTTT.

J is TRBJ2-3 and V is TRBV19; possible D gene TRBD1, 5 bases. V lost 4 bases and J 5 bases, leaving 7 bases between the germline ends. CDR3 length: 12 amino acids. Germline CDR1 LNHDA, CDR2 SQIVND (reference sequence). CDR3 DNA: TGTGCCAGTAGTACCCAGGGAGATACGCAGTATTTT. It yields the protein CASSTQGDTQYF.

This clone was observed once. This rearrangement joins TRBV11-3 to TRBJ2-3; TRBD2 aligns across 12 bases. After removal of 2 bases from V and 2 bases from J, the junction contained 5 bases not matched to a gene. CDR3 length: 17 residues. Germline CDR1 is SGHNT and CDR2 is YENEEA. CDR3 in DNA: TGTGCCAGCAGCTTATCGGCTAGCGGGGGGGCCACAGATACGCAGTATTTT. This translates into CASSLSASGGATDTQYF.

There are a few counts of this clone. The chain joins TRBV4-3 to TRBJ1-2, with no clear D. V was trimmed by 0 bases and J by 0 bases, leaving 11 bases between them. Looked up from germline, CDR1 is LGHNA and CDR2 is YSLEER. CDR3 size: 16 residues. In DNA, the CDR3 is TGCGCCAGCAGCCAAGATTTCCCACGAGCTAACTATGGCTACACCTTC. This gives the protein CASSQDFPRANYGYTF.

This clone was recorded a few times. V gene TRBV27 combines with J gene TRBJ1-6; a weak D match, TRBD1 (5 bases). The germline V gene encodes CDR1 MNHEY and CDR2 SMNVEV (reference sequence). The V gene lost 6 bases and the J gene lost 10 bases, with 13 bases spanning the gap. This CDR3 is built from 13 residues. CDR3 nucleotides: TGTGCCAGCAGGAGGACATTAAACTCACCCCTCCACTTT. It codes for CASRRTLNSPLHF.

The CDR3 sequence: CASSRYSEGNQPQHF. The CDR3 region has the DNA TGTGCCAGCAGTAGGTACTCGGAGGGCAATCAGCCCCAGCATTTT. The chain uses TRBV27 and TRBJ1-5; D remains unclear. CDR1 and CDR2 (germline): MNHEY, SMNVEV (reference sequence). V lost 5 bases, J lost 2 bases, and 13 bases lay in between. The CDR3 is 15 residues long.